The 27 T cell receptor beta chains below come from one sample, sequenced in a study of cytomegalovirus exposure and HLA in healthy donors. PCR primers comprised 60 Vbeta and 13 Jbeta primers. The data were produced by immunoSEQ multiplex PCR, yet TCRdb's version contains in-frame clones alone and is incomplete. This sample has about 140,000 clones, with just under 90% found just once. Sequencing used PBMCs. All receptors come from a woman in her thirties in good health and CMV-seronegative.

The gene calls are TRBV5-1 and TRBJ2-5; D is possibly TRBD2 (6 bases). The J call may be mistaken, given a closer DNA end match to TRBJ2-7. CDR1 and CDR2 (germline): SGHRS, YFSETQ. This CDR3 contains 13 residues. CDR3 nucleotide sequence: TGCGCCAGCAGCTTGGGTCAGGGAGGCGAGCAGTACTTC. Translated: CASSLGQGGEQYF.

The genes are TRBV4-1 and TRBJ2-5; no firm D call. Trimming stripped 4 bases from V and 1 base from J, with 7 bases between. This CDR3 contains 13 residues. CDR1 MGHRA and CDR2 YSYEKL come from the germline V gene. CDR3 DNA: TGCGCCAGCAGCCCTTCCGGCCAAGAGACCCAGTACTTC. Translation: CASSPSGQETQYF.

This rearrangement joins TRBV7-3 to TRBJ2-3; 8 positions match TRBD2. The V and J ends lost 2 bases and 0 bases, in that order; junction bases with no gene match: 4. This CDR3 region has 16 residues. Germline-derived CDR1 and CDR2 are SGHTA and FQGTGA. The CDR3, as DNA: TGTGCCAGCAGCTTAGTAGCGGGGACTAGCACAGATACGCAGTATTTT. Its translation: CASSLVAGTSTDTQYF.

This clone was picked up a small number of times. J is TRBJ1-4 and V is TRBV4-1, with a weak D call TRBD1 (6 bases). This CDR3 has 15 residues. Trimming took off 4 bases at V and 5 bases at J, with 14 bases between the two ends. CDR1 is MGHRA, CDR2 YSYEKL, per germline. The chain's CDR3 is CASSPVGTPNEKLFF. The CDR3 coding sequence is TGCGCCAGCAGCCCAGTCGGGACACCGAATGAAAAACTGTTTTTT.

The chain carries TRBV13 and TRBJ2-7; D ambiguous. The CDR3 consists of 13 residues. The germline CDR1 and CDR2 sequences are PRHDT and FYEKMQ (reference sequence). The V end lost 4 bases, the J end lost 3 bases, and 10 bases lay between the germline ends. The CDR3 protein is CASSSAADYEQYF. CDR3 bases: TGTGCCAGCAGCTCCGCGGCAGACTACGAGCAGTACTTC.

The genes are TRBV4-1 and TRBJ2-5, with 8 bases lining up with TRBD2. With V trimmed by 0 bases and J by 3 bases, 3 bases remained unmatched. Looked up from germline, CDR1 is MGHRA and CDR2 is YSYEKL. The CDR3 is made up of 15 amino acids. CDR3: CASSQDWREEETQYF. CDR3 coding DNA: TGCGCCAGCAGCCAAGACTGGCGGGAGGAAGAGACCCAGTACTTC.

In this sample, this clone turned up a few times. The chain uses TRBV7-2 and TRBJ2-6; 7 nucleotides match TRBD2. Per germline, CDR1 SGHTA and CDR2 FQGNSA. This CDR3 has 18 residues. V dropped 3 bases and J dropped 4; count of bases not matched to a gene: 12. This CDR3 is CASSFGGMSLSGANVLTF. The CDR3 DNA is TGTGCCAGCAGCTTCGGGGGGATGTCCCTCTCAGGGGCCAACGTCCTGACTTTC.

This clone is a singleton in its sample. J is TRBJ2-5 and V is TRBV4-3; 8 bases match TRBD2. The V and J ends lost 1 base and 7 bases, in that order; junction bases with no gene match: 11. In germline, CDR1 is LGHNA, CDR2 YSLEER. CDR3 length: 16 amino acids. The CDR3 loop reads CASSQALAGSTGTQYF. CDR3 coding DNA: TGCGCCAGCAGCCAAGCTCTAGCGGGCTCCACGGGGACCCAGTACTTC.

The chain has TRBV29-1 and TRBJ2-1, with a weak D call TRBD2 (5 bases). V was clipped by 6 bases and J by 6 bases, with 21 bases between them. The CDR3 sequence is 15 residues long. Germline V CDR1 and CDR2: SQVTM, ANQGSEA. The CDR3 is CSVPRASLPLNEQFF. The CDR3 bases are TGCAGCGTCCCGAGGGCTAGCCTCCCTCTCAATGAGCAGTTCTTC.

A single count supports this clone. This chain connects TRBV28 to TRBJ2-7, with 8 nucleotides matching TRBD1. Germline V gene lookup returns CDR1 MDHEN and CDR2 SYDVKM. V shed 6 bases and J 5 bases; nucleotides not matched to a gene: 6. The CDR3 covers 13 residues. The CDR3 protein is CASSPTGDHEQYF. CDR3 bases: TGTGCCAGCAGCCCGACAGGGGACCACGAGCAGTACTTC.

As for this clone: At one boundary the junction diverges from the germline segment, which might be a read error. The chain combines TRBV7-9 with TRBJ2-7, with D maybe TRBD2 (6 bases). Germline V gene sequence: CDR1 SEHNR, CDR2 FQNEAQ (reference sequence). The CDR3 totals 15 residues. DNA for the CDR3: TGTTCCAGCAGCCGTCAGGTAACGGGAGTCGGCGAGCAGTACTTC. Residues: CSSSRQVTGVGEQYF.

The chain links TRBV9 to TRBJ1-1; tentatively, D is TRBD1 (5 bases). There are 14 residues in the CDR3. Trimming shortened V by 4 bases and J by 0 bases, and 10 bases separated the two germline ends. CDR1 is SGDLS and CDR2 is YYNGEE in the germline V gene. The chain's CDR3 is CASSPQGLNTEAFF. As DNA, the CDR3 is TGTGCCAGCAGCCCGCAGGGCCTGAACACTGAAGCTTTCTTT.

The chain couples TRBV6-1 to TRBJ2-2; D is perhaps TRBD2 (6 bases). This CDR3 has 15 amino acids. Trimming cost V 0 bases and J 6 bases, with 11 bases left between them. Per germline, CDR1 MNHNS and CDR2 SASEGT. CDR3 DNA: TGTGCCAGCAGTGAAGCGGCGGGGATATCCGGGGAGCTGTTTTTT. Its translation: CASSEAAGISGELFF.

This clone appeared a few times. V is TRBV5-6 and J is TRBJ2-4; TRBD2 agrees at 11 bases. V shed 0 bases, J shed 3 bases, and the junction held 5 bases outside the gene matches. Germline CDR1 reads SGHDT; CDR2 reads YYEEEE. The CDR3 loop spans 17 amino acids. This chain's CDR3 is CASSLVPSGRSKNIQYF. The DNA of the CDR3 is TGTGCCAGCAGCTTGGTTCCTAGCGGGAGGAGCAAAAACATTCAGTACTTC.

The rearrangement links TRBV7-9 to TRBJ2-1, with 13 bases identical to TRBD2. Germline CDR1 SEHNR, CDR2 FQNEAQ (reference sequence). Germline trimming cut 5 bases from V and 10 bases from J; bases unmatched to any gene: 11. This CDR3 has 16 residues. The CDR3 bases are TGTGCCAGCAGCCCTACTAGCGGGAGGGCCTGGTGGGAGCAGTTCTTC. Translated, it gives CASSPTSGRAWWEQFF.

V gene TRBV30 combines with J gene TRBJ2-3, with 10 bases aligning to TRBD2. CDR1 and CDR2 from the germline V gene are GTSNPN and SVGIG (reference sequence). Trimming took 4 bases from V and 0 from J; bases not matched to a gene: 7. This CDR3 is 16 amino acids long. The CDR3 spells CAWTFGLADSTDTQYF. DNA for the CDR3: TGTGCCTGGACCTTTGGACTAGCGGACAGCACAGATACGCAGTATTTT.

The rearrangement joins TRBV18 to TRBJ1-2, with unresolved D. Trimming removed 5 bases at V and 1 base at J, with 11 bases between. CDR3 length equals 14 residues. Germline loops: CDR1 KGHSH, CDR2 LQKENI. The CDR3 here is CASSTIHNNYGYTF. CDR3 DNA sequence: TGTGCCAGCTCAACCATTCACAATAACTATGGCTACACCTTC.

This clone was recorded only once. The chain uses TRBV11-2 and TRBJ2-5; 11 bases are a match to TRBD2. V lost 1 base, J lost 4 bases, and 5 bases stayed unmatched. The CDR3 length is 16 residues. The germline CDR1 and CDR2 sequences are SGHAT and FQNNGV. CDR3 sequence: CASSLGLAGGRETQYF. DNA of the CDR3: TGTGCCAGCAGCTTAGGGCTAGCGGGAGGCCGAGAGACCCAGTACTTC.

This clone was seen a single time. This rearrangement joins TRBV5-4 to TRBJ1-6; 10 bases are a match to TRBD1. Germline assignment: CDR1 SGHNT and CDR2 YYREEE (reference sequence). This CDR3 spans 15 amino acids. Trimming at V came to 5 bases and at J to 3 bases, leaving 2 bases not matched to a gene. Here the CDR3 reads CASRGTGDYNSPLHF. The CDR3, as DNA: TGTGCCAGCAGAGGGACAGGGGACTATAATTCACCCCTCCACTTT.

The CDR3 coding sequence is TGTGCCAGCAGCTTCGGACAGGGAGGCACAGATACGCAGTATTTT. It yields the protein CASSFGQGGTDTQYF. The rearrangement links TRBV11-2 to TRBJ2-3; 8 positions agree with TRBD1. Germline V gene lookup returns CDR1 SGHAT and CDR2 FQNNGV. V lost 3 bases and J lost 1; bases outside the gene matches: 3. The CDR3 runs to 15 residues.

V and J are TRBV4-3 and TRBJ2-2, with 11 bases matching TRBD2. This CDR3 has 15 amino acids. With V trimmed by 4 bases and J by 7 bases, 5 bases remained unmatched. Germline V gene data show CDR1 as LGHNA and CDR2 as YSLEER. This CDR3 is CASSRSGGASGELFF. CDR3 bases: TGCGCCAGCAGCCGTAGCGGGGGGGCGAGCGGGGAGCTGTTTTTT.

The V and J genes are TRBV2 and TRBJ2-7; the match to TRBD2 covers 14 bases. The CDR3 runs to 17 residues. Trimming cost V 2 bases and J 0 bases; bases outside gene matches: 3. CDR1 is SNHLY and CDR2 is FYNNEI in the germline V gene. The CDR3 sequence is CASSEWGTSGSSYEQYF. The CDR3 DNA follows: TGTGCCAGCAGTGAATGGGGGACTAGCGGGAGCTCCTACGAGCAGTACTTC.

V gene TRBV5-1 combines with J gene TRBJ1-2, with TRBD1 matching over 10 bases. V trimming: 2 bases; J trimming: 4 bases; junction bases outside the gene matches: 11. From germline, CDR1 is SGHRS and CDR2 YFSETQ. This CDR3 has 17 amino acids. This CDR3 reads CASSFARDRGRGYGYTF. The CDR3 nucleotides are TGCGCCAGCAGCTTTGCCCGGGACAGGGGCAGGGGCTATGGCTACACCTTC.

This sequence joins TRBV7-8 and TRBJ2-7; D is possibly TRBD1 (6 bases). Germline V lookup: CDR1 SGHVS, CDR2 FQNEAQ. There are 15 residues in the CDR3. V was trimmed by 5 bases and J by 0 bases, leaving 14 bases between them. As DNA, the CDR3 is TGTGCCAGCAGCCCAAGCCCGGACAGCTCCTACGAGCAGTACTTC. Its translation is CASSPSPDSSYEQYF.

In this sample, this clone turned up once. The gene calls are TRBV7-9 and TRBJ2-1, with D possibly TRBD1 on 6 matching bases. This CDR3 region has 15 residues. In germline, CDR1 is SEHNR, CDR2 FQNEAQ (reference sequence). Trimming took 6 bases from V and 0 from J, leaving 12 bases between them. In DNA form, the CDR3 reads TGTGCCAGCAGTCTTAGGGGGTCCTCCTACAATGAGCAGTTCTTC. Protein product: CASSLRGSSYNEQFF.

The chain employs TRBV30 and TRBJ1-4; D possibly corresponds to TRBD1 (5 bases). Trimming stripped 5 bases from V and 1 base from J, with 14 bases between. The germline V gene encodes CDR1 GTSNPN and CDR2 SVGIG (reference sequence). CDR3 length equals 15 residues. In DNA form, the CDR3 reads TGTGCCTGGCTCCGGGGACTGGGAACTAATGAAAAACTGTTTTTT. It encodes CAWLRGLGTNEKLFF.

The chain links TRBV2 to TRBJ2-3; the D gene is possibly TRBD1 (6 bases). Germline assignment: CDR1 SNHLY and CDR2 FYNNEI. Trimming cost V 7 bases and J 2 bases, with 13 bases left between them. The CDR3 contains 14 residues. CDR3 bases: TGTGCCAGCAAGGCAGGGGCGTTCACAGATACGCAGTATTTT. It specifies CASKAGAFTDTQYF.